Listed below are T cell receptor beta chains from one sample, sequenced in a study of shared clonotypes between healthy human individuals. The assay was immunoSEQ multiplex PCR, and TCRdb's table has in-frame clones only and misses some. The sample has some 1.5 million clones, approximately 98% seen once. Sequenced input: naive CD4+ T cells sorted from blood. The receptors derive from a man between 25 and 39 years old in good health. Both conserved end residues are part of each CDR3.

V	J	CDR3
TRBV19	TRBJ2-7	CASSTFRTDRTVPYEQYF
TRBV18	TRBJ2-1	CASSPPGLLPEQFF
TRBV29-1	TRBJ1-5	CSVAGASNQPQHF
TRBV15	TRBJ2-5	CATSRDRGIPVQETQYF
TRBV5-8	TRBJ2-1	CASSFDSHSYNEQFF
TRBV4-1	TRBJ2-2	CASSPISGRKLELFF
TRBV28	TRBJ1-5	CASSSLGGQDQPQHF
TRBV6-6	TRBJ2-7	CATSGQFLYEQYF
TRBV14	TRBJ2-2	CASSQVQGPGELFF
TRBV5-4	TRBJ2-1	CASSPRGSAAGNNEQFF
TRBV29-1	TRBJ2-7	CSVDTSGSYEQYF
TRBV5-1	TRBJ1-3	CASSLGPGAPGNTIYF
TRBV5-6	TRBJ2-2	CASSLVRVGHTGELFF
TRBV5-4	TRBJ2-1	CASSVGLAVYNEQFF
TRBV6-5	TRBJ2-7	CASSADRVYEQYF
TRBV6-1	TRBJ1-5	CASSEYSSNQPQHF
TRBV2	TRBJ2-1	CASSVRGRAVGDEQFF
TRBV6-6	TRBJ1-5	CASSWRGNQPQHF
TRBV11-2	TRBJ1-5	CASSIGQDYQPQHF
TRBV10-1	TRBJ2-7	CASRIGRGHEQYF
TRBV28	TRBJ1-5	CASSIGGYSNQPQHF
TRBV23-1	TRBJ1-5	CAEREGQPQHF
TRBV5-1	TRBJ2-1	CASTLAGVANEQFF
TRBV29-1	TRBJ2-3	CSVWTSGKRDTQYF
TRBV15	TRBJ1-2	CATTEGGPYPLYGYTF
TRBV29-1	TRBJ2-1	CSVGRVLDNEQFF
TRBV19	TRBJ2-7	CASSISSSGSRRYEQYF
TRBV27	TRBJ2-2	CASSLLARLNTGELFF
TRBV28	TRBJ2-7	CASSSTGGSYEQYF
TRBV7-9	TRBJ1-2	CASSFQPGGYTF
TRBV27	TRBJ2-6	CASINRTGRSGPGANVLTF
TRBV15	TRBJ2-7	CATSRVRGVAYEQYF
TRBV7-2	TRBJ2-1	CASSVKHHNVIYNEQFF
TRBV5-4	TRBJ1-2	CASRSDRGPGGYTF
TRBV10-1	TRBJ2-7	CASSESGSGSQNEQYF
TRBV7-9	TRBJ2-2	CASSLKNRAEGNTGELFF
TRBV4-2	TRBJ2-7	CASSLGLRTGLNEQYF
TRBV13	TRBJ1-1	CASRALNTEAFF
TRBV27	TRBJ1-1	CASSFFTGGTEAFF
TRBV10-3	TRBJ1-2	CAISGGQGGEMRGYTF
TRBV5-1	TRBJ2-1	CASSSGSGLKPHNEQFF
TRBV6-6	TRBJ2-7	CASSPPARSSYEQYF
TRBV2	TRBJ1-4	CASRVKGRQGAFEKLFF
TRBV28	TRBJ1-2	CASSFGGNYGYTF